The 22 T cell receptor beta chains below were found in one sample sequenced in a study of beta chain features in type 1 diabetes. Of the isolated RNA, all was reverse transcribed, and so the sequenced material was expressed TCRB transcripts. The table came from immunoSEQ multiplex PCR; TCRdb's copy has only in-frame clones and leaves some out. This sample has about 160,000 clones; over 7.5% occur once, and the top ten carry almost 0.65%. The sequencing sample was made of central memory CD4+ T cells from blood. The origin of the receptors is a man between 18 and 29 years old in good health.

There are many counts of this clone. The rearrangement joins TRBV9 to TRBJ2-6; TRBD2 might be the D (5 bases). V was trimmed by 4 bases and J by 2 bases, leaving 10 bases between them. The CDR3 has 15 amino acids. Per germline, CDR1 SGDLS and CDR2 YYNGEE. CDR3 amino acids: CASSRTGTGANVLTF. The CDR3, as DNA: TGTGCCAGCAGCCGCACGGGAACTGGGGCCAACGTCCTGACTTTC. The variable domain in full, with the rest retrieved from reference TRBV9 and TRBJ2-6, is DSGVTQTPKHLITATGQRVTLRCSPRSGDLSVYWYQQSLDQGLQFLIQYYNGEERAKGNILERFSAQQFPDLHSELNLSSLELGDSALYFCASSRTGTGANVLTFGAGSRLTVL.

There are a few counts of this clone. The chain recombines TRBV5-5 with TRBJ2-3, with 8 bases that match TRBD2. The V gene end was trimmed by 0 bases and the J gene end by 3 bases; junction bases not matched to a gene: 6. This CDR3 region has 16 residues. CDR1 and CDR2 (germline): SGHKS, YYEKEE (reference sequence). CDR3 protein: CASSLAIAGMTDTQYF. As DNA, the CDR3 is TGTGCCAGCAGCTTGGCCATAGCGGGAATGACAGATACGCAGTATTTT.

The chain recombines TRBV12-5 with TRBJ2-1; 12 nucleotides agree with TRBD2. Germline V gene data show CDR1 as LGHNT and CDR2 as FRNRAP. This CDR3 is built from 16 residues. J was trimmed by 8 bases and V by 1 base; bases with no gene match: 6. This CDR3 reads CASGLEASGRAYEQFF. The DNA of the CDR3 is TGTGCTAGTGGTTTGGAGGCTAGCGGGAGGGCCTATGAGCAGTTCTTC.

This clone turned up a few times. The chain combines TRBV27 with TRBJ2-1; D uncertain. V lost 6 bases and J 6 bases, leaving 15 bases between the germline ends. The CDR3 spans 14 residues. CDR1 is MNHEY and CDR2 is SMNVEV in the germline V gene (reference sequence). In DNA, the CDR3 is TGTGCCAGCAGGGTACAGAATCATGTCAATGAGCAGTTCTTC. This codes for CASRVQNHVNEQFF.

This clone was detected a few times. This chain links TRBV6-5 with TRBJ2-7; the match to TRBD1 covers 9 bases. The trim removed 1 base at V and 3 bases at J, leaving 4 bases unmatched. Germline-derived CDR1 and CDR2 are MNHEY and SVGAGI. The CDR3 loop spans 15 amino acids. CDR3 residues: CASSYLPGQGYEQYF. In DNA form, the CDR3 reads TGTGCCAGCAGTTACTTACCGGGACAGGGCTACGAGCAGTACTTC.

This clone came up a few times. The chain links TRBV27 to TRBJ2-6; 9 bases line up with TRBD1. Germline-derived CDR1 and CDR2 are MNHEY and SMNVEV (reference sequence). V shed 5 bases and J 2 bases; nucleotides not matched to a gene: 7. The CDR3 is 17 amino acids. The CDR3 sequence: CASSISTGGTGANVLTF. Written as DNA, the CDR3 is TGTGCCAGCAGTATCTCGACAGGGGGAACTGGGGCCAACGTCCTGACTTTC. The full variable domain, completed using reference TRBV27 and TRBJ2-6, is EAQVTQNPRYLITVTGKKLTVTCSQNMNHEYMSWYRQDPGLGLRQIYYSMNVEVTDKGDVPEGYKVSRKEKRNFPLILESPSPNQTSLYFCASSISTGGTGANVLTFGAGSRLTVL.

This clone has just a few counts. The junction departs from the called germline gene at one end, perhaps through a read error. The rearrangement uses TRBV5-4 and TRBJ2-1, with TRBD2 matching over 16 bases. In germline, CDR1 is SGHNT, CDR2 YYREEE (reference sequence). CDR3 length: 18 amino acids. Here the CDR3 reads CASSSQVNFGTSGRASLF. The CDR3 coding sequence is TGTGCCAGCAGCTCACAAGTTAATTTCGGGACTAGCGGGAGGGCCTCGCTCTTC.

The rearrangement links TRBV13 to TRBJ1-5; 9 nucleotides agree with TRBD1. Germline V lookup: CDR1 PRHDT, CDR2 FYEKMQ (reference sequence). J lost 7 bases, V lost 3 bases, and 7 bases had no gene match. The CDR3 consists of 15 residues. Here the CDR3 reads CASSLGGGTGQPQHF. The CDR3 nucleotides are TGTGCCAGCAGCTTGGGTGGAGGGACAGGGCAGCCCCAGCATTTT.

V gene TRBV7-2 combines with J gene TRBJ2-1; 9 bases match TRBD2. CDR3 length equals 15 residues. Germline CDR1 and CDR2: SGHTA and FQGNSA. V shed 2 bases and J 4 bases; nucleotides not matched to a gene: 3. The CDR3 protein is CASSLTSGYYNEQFF. The CDR3 DNA is TGTGCCAGCAGCTTAACTAGCGGGTATTACAATGAGCAGTTCTTC.

V gene TRBV9 combines with J gene TRBJ2-3, with 9 bases lining up with TRBD1. J gave up 6 bases and V 4 bases, and 12 bases lay outside the gene matches. Germline assignment: CDR1 SGDLS and CDR2 YYNGEE. The CDR3 is 16 amino acids. The CDR3: CASSTFSTGGQDTQYF. The CDR3 region has the DNA TGTGCCAGCAGCACCTTTTCGACAGGGGGGCAGGATACGCAGTATTTT.

This clone was recorded many times. V usage is TRBV30 and J usage is TRBJ2-1; 8 nucleotides match TRBD1. J gave up 2 bases and V 1 base, and 4 bases lay outside the gene matches. The germline V gene has CDR1 GTSNPN and CDR2 SVGIG (reference sequence). The CDR3 runs 15 residues. The CDR3 DNA sequence: TGTGCCTGGAGTGCCGGACAGGGAACCTACAATGAGCAGTTCTTC. Translation gives CAWSAGQGTYNEQFF.

V gene TRBV28 combines with J gene TRBJ2-1, with 10 bases matching TRBD2. From germline, CDR1 is MDHEN and CDR2 SYDVKM. V trimming: 4 bases; J trimming: 9 bases; junction bases outside the gene matches: 9. CDR3 length equals 15 residues. CDR3 amino acids: CASSWGGLAIGEQFF. CDR3 bases: TGTGCCAGCAGTTGGGGGGGACTAGCGATTGGTGAGCAGTTCTTC.

The gene calls are TRBV5-4 and TRBJ2-5, with 7 bases lining up with TRBD1. The closer fit of TRBJ2-7 to the DNA end suggests the J call may be wrong. There are 15 residues in the CDR3. Per germline, CDR1 SGHNT and CDR2 YYREEE (reference sequence). The CDR3 nucleotides are TGTGCCAGCAGCTCCCGGACAGGTAGTCACTACGAGCAGTACTTC. This sequence encodes CASSSRTGSHYEQYF.

The CDR3 here is CASSGGPGPSGANVLTF. The CDR3 nucleotides read TGTGCCAGCAGCGGAGGTCCGGGCCCCTCTGGGGCCAACGTCCTGACTTTC. The chain combines TRBV5-4 with TRBJ2-6; D perhaps matches TRBD2 (5 bases). V was pared by 4 bases and J by 0 bases, with 14 bases between. CDR3 length: 17 amino acids. The germline V gene has CDR1 SGHNT and CDR2 YYREEE (reference sequence).

The CDR3: CASSLQPGETNNEQFF. The CDR3 DNA sequence: TGCGCCAGCAGCTTACAACCGGGGGAGACTAACAATGAGCAGTTCTTC. The V call is TRBV5-1, the J call TRBJ2-1; TRBD2 is a possible D gene (6 bases). Trimming shortened V by 2 bases and J by 5 bases, and 17 bases separated the two germline ends. This CDR3 comprises 16 residues. Germline CDR1 and CDR2: SGHRS and YFSETQ.

The chain couples TRBV19 to TRBJ2-3, with a weak D call TRBD1 (6 bases). The CDR3 length is 17 residues. The germline V gene has CDR1 LNHDA and CDR2 SQIVND (reference sequence). The V and J ends lost 7 bases and 1 base respectively, with 21 bases between them. The CDR3 nucleotides read TGTGCCAGTAACCCAGGCCAGGGGACCGTTGGCACAGATACGCAGTATTTT. As protein: CASNPGQGTVGTDTQYF.

In this sample, this clone turned up a few times. The V call is TRBV5-1, the J call TRBJ2-6; 8 nucleotides line up with TRBD1. The CDR3 is 16 amino acids. V lost 3 bases and J lost 2; bases outside the gene matches: 4. CDR1 SGHRS and CDR2 YFSETQ come from the germline V gene. The CDR3 DNA reads as TGCGCCAGCAGCTCGACAGGGGAGGCTGGGGCCAACGTCCTGACTTTC. Translating it yields CASSSTGEAGANVLTF.

The V gene is TRBV28, the J gene TRBJ2-3, with 13 bases fitting TRBD2. With 4 bases clipped from V and 2 bases from J, the junction kept 3 bases outside the gene matches. Germline V CDR1 and CDR2: MDHEN, SYDVKM. The CDR3 length is 16 residues. The CDR3 here is CASSSGTSGNTDTQYF. In DNA, the CDR3 is TGTGCCAGCAGTTCCGGGACTAGCGGGAACACAGATACGCAGTATTTT.

The chain couples TRBV7-3 to TRBJ2-3, with D possibly matching TRBD2 (5 bases). V lost 2 bases and J 4 bases, leaving 22 bases between the germline ends. The V gene's germline CDR1 is SGHTA and CDR2 FQGTGA. The length of the CDR3 is 18 residues. The CDR3 coding sequence is TGTGCCAGCAGCTTAGAGCCCCCAAGAGGCCTAGCTTCAGATACGCAGTATTTT. Residues: CASSLEPPRGLASDTQYF.

The count of this clone is one. CDR3 protein: CASSGGGTSGSYEQYF. As DNA, the CDR3 is TGTGCCAGTAGTGGTGGTGGGACTAGCGGGAGCTACGAGCAGTACTTC. This chain connects TRBV19 to TRBJ2-7; 14 positions agree with TRBD2. Germline assignment: CDR1 LNHDA and CDR2 SQIVND (reference sequence). This CDR3 has 16 amino acids. Trimming took 5 bases from V and 3 from J; bases not matched to a gene: 6.

V gene TRBV7-7 combines with J gene TRBJ2-2, with a weak D call TRBD1 (6 bases). The germline gives CDR1 SSHAT, CDR2 FNYEAQ (reference sequence). The CDR3 covers 13 residues. Trimming cost V 6 bases and J 3 bases, with 8 bases left between them. Here the CDR3 reads CASSRQDTGELFF. The CDR3 coding sequence is TGTGCCAGCAGTCGACAGGACACCGGGGAGCTGTTTTTT. The whole variable domain, remainder taken from reference TRBV7-7 and TRBJ2-2, is GAGVSQSPRYKVTKRGQDVTLRCDPISSHATLYWYQQALGQGPEFLTYFNYEAQPDKSGLPSDRFSAERPEGSISTLTIQRTEQRDSAMYRCASSRQDTGELFFGEGSRLTVL.

This chain connects TRBV7-2 to TRBJ2-5; 16 bases agree with TRBD2. In germline, CDR1 is SGHTA, CDR2 FQGNSA. Trimming removed 5 bases from V and 7 bases from J; junction bases left unmatched: 7. This CDR3 is built from 16 residues. CDR3 sequence reads: CASSTGTSGGAGTQYF. The DNA of the CDR3 is TGTGCCAGCAGCACCGGGACTAGCGGGGGGGCCGGGACCCAGTACTTC. The whole variable domain, filled in from reference TRBV7-2 and TRBJ2-5, reads GAGVSQSPSNKVTEKGKDVELRCDPISGHTALYWYRQSLGQGLEFLIYFQGNSAPDKSGLPSDRFSAERTGGSVSTLTIQRTQQEDSAVYLCASSTGTSGGAGTQYFGPGTRLLVL.